This entry features one TCR beta chain sequence. The data originate from a study of shared T cell receptors in the human thymus. TCRdb keeps only in-frame clones here, not all; method: immunoSEQ multiplex PCR. The table shows hundreds of thousands of clones, with approximately 95% occurring only once. The CDR3 length is 13 residues. Germline-derived CDR1 and CDR2 are SGHDT and YYEEEE. V lost 2 bases to trimming and J lost 1 base, with 7 bases between them. V usage is TRBV5-6 and J usage is TRBJ2-7; D call uncertain. What was sequenced was thymocytes. The receptor comes from a human donor. CDR3 protein: CASSFELSYEQYF. CDR3 sequence (DNA): TGTGCCAGCAGCTTTGAGTTGTCCTACGAGCAGTACTTC.